The 28 T cell receptor beta chains presented below share a single source sample, sequenced in a study of blood T cell repertoires in COVID-19. The table came from immunoSEQ multiplex PCR; TCRdb's copy has only in-frame clones and leaves some out. The sample contains 70,000 or so clones, about 92% of which appear only once. The sequencing input was peripheral blood. The receptors shown here come from a human donor in a cohort sampled during active COVID-19.

The genes are TRBV19 and TRBJ1-1; the match to TRBD1 covers 10 bases. Germline CDR1 LNHDA, CDR2 SQIVND (reference sequence). V lost 3 bases to trimming and J lost 6 bases; unmatched junction nucleotides: 1. The CDR3 length is 13 residues. This CDR3 reads CASSMTGGPEAFF. The CDR3 region has the DNA TGTGCCAGTAGTATGACAGGGGGCCCTGAAGCTTTCTTT.

J is TRBJ1-4 and V is TRBV30; D perhaps matches TRBD1 (6 bases). V shed 3 bases and J shed 5 bases, with 10 bases lying between them. CDR1 and CDR2 (germline): GTSNPN, SVGIG (reference sequence). CDR3 size: 13 residues. The CDR3 sequence: CAWRWGPNEKLFF. The CDR3 coding sequence is TGTGCCTGGAGGTGGGGGCCAAATGAAAAACTGTTTTTT. The whole variable domain, remainder taken from reference TRBV30 and TRBJ1-4, is SQTIHQWPATLVQPVGSPLSLECTVEGTSNPNLYWYRQAAGRGLQLLFYSVGIGQISSEVPQNLSASRPQDRQFILSSKKLLLSDSGFYLCAWRWGPNEKLFFGSGTQLSVL.

This chain connects TRBV29-1 to TRBJ2-1; 9 bases map to TRBD2. Germline V gene lookup returns CDR1 SQVTM and CDR2 ANQGSEA. V trimming: 6 bases; J trimming: 3 bases; junction bases outside the gene matches: 6. The CDR3 length is 14 residues. The CDR3 DNA sequence: TGCAGCGTGGGGGGGACTAGCAGCTACAATGAGCAGTTCTTC. Its protein product is CSVGGTSSYNEQFF.

This chain links TRBV30 with TRBJ1-4; D may be TRBD1 (6 bases). The germline CDR1 and CDR2 sequences are GTSNPN and SVGIG (reference sequence). Trimming took 1 base from V and 0 from J, leaving 15 bases between them. CDR3 length: 17 residues. The CDR3 bases are TGTGCCTGGAGTGAAGATCCTGGACAGTCAACTAATGAAAAACTGTTTTTT. This gives the protein CAWSEDPGQSTNEKLFF.

The chain couples TRBV5-8 to TRBJ2-5; 7 nucleotides line up with TRBD1. The CDR3 runs 16 residues. The V gene end was trimmed by 0 bases and the J gene end by 4 bases; junction bases not matched to a gene: 9. Germline CDR1 reads SGHTS; CDR2 reads YDEGEE. The CDR3 DNA reads TGTGCCAGCAGCTTGGCTACAGGGGCATCGGGAGAGACCCAGTACTTC. Protein: CASSLATGASGETQYF.

This chain joins TRBV19 and TRBJ2-1; 7 bases match TRBD2. V was clipped by 3 bases and J by 6 bases; unmatched bases: 5. This CDR3 has 14 residues. CDR1 and CDR2 from the germline V gene are LNHDA and SQIVND (reference sequence). The CDR3 nucleotides read TGTGCCAGTAGTATTTTAGCGGGTGGCAATGAGCAGTTCTTC. It codes for CASSILAGGNEQFF. Supplemented by reference TRBV19 and TRBJ2-1, the full variable domain reads DGGITQSPKYLFRKEGQNVTLSCEQNLNHDAMYWYRQDPGQGLRLIYYSQIVNDFQKGDIAEGYSVSREKKESFPLTVTSAQKNPTAFYLCASSILAGGNEQFFGPGTRLTVL.

The chain links TRBV6-5 to TRBJ2-7; 14 nucleotides match TRBD2. The CDR3 loop spans 14 amino acids. V dropped 8 bases and J dropped 12; count of bases not matched to a gene: 12. From germline, CDR1 is MNHEY and CDR2 SVGAGI. CDR3 nucleotides: TGTGCCAGCTCCGTCGGGACTAGCGGGAGATATAGGTACTTC. This translates into CASSVGTSGRYRYF.

The chain employs TRBV2 and TRBJ2-2; 8 nucleotides match TRBD1. V gave up 7 bases and J gave up 0 bases; unmatched junction bases: 4. CDR3 size: 15 residues. From germline, CDR1 is SNHLY and CDR2 FYNNEI. The CDR3 nucleotides read TGTGCCAGCACTCCAGGGGGCGCGAACACCGGGGAGCTGTTTTTT. Translated, it gives CASTPGGANTGELFF.

About this clone itself: One junction end disagrees with the germline gene, perhaps due to a read error. The genes are TRBV28 and TRBJ2-7; 7 bases map to TRBD2. Germline V gene data show CDR1 as MDHEN and CDR2 as SYDVKM. The CDR3 runs to 16 residues. The CDR3 loop reads CACSPPQGTTSYEQYF. In DNA, the CDR3 is TGTGCCTGCAGTCCTCCCCAAGGGACTACCTCCTACGAGCAGTACTTC.

The V gene is TRBV7-2, the J gene TRBJ2-7; 13 nucleotides match TRBD2. Trimming at V came to 1 base and at J to 4 bases, leaving 7 bases not matched to a gene. CDR1 is SGHTA, CDR2 FQGNSA, per germline. The CDR3 extends over 17 amino acids. CDR3 loop: CASSLGRTSGSVYEQYF. The CDR3 nucleotides read TGTGCCAGCAGCTTAGGCCGGACTAGCGGGAGCGTTTACGAGCAGTACTTC.

This chain joins TRBV5-1 and TRBJ2-3, with D possibly TRBD2 on 5 matching bases. Germline values: CDR1 SGHRS, CDR2 YFSETQ. The CDR3 totals 14 residues. V gave up 8 bases and J gave up 0 bases, with 13 bases separating them. CDR3 loop: CASARAGSTDTQYF. CDR3 coding DNA: TGCGCCAGTGCGAGGGCAGGTAGCACAGATACGCAGTATTTT.

The chain links TRBV11-1 to TRBJ1-2, with 8 bases that match TRBD1. In germline, CDR1 is SGHAT, CDR2 FQDESV (reference sequence). The CDR3 runs 14 residues. Trimming removed 5 bases from V and 6 bases from J; junction bases left unmatched: 8. CDR3 coding DNA: TGTGCCAGCAGCCCCAGGGGGCGCGTAGATGGCTACACCTTC. As protein: CASSPRGRVDGYTF.

The genes are TRBV6-2 or TRBV6-3 and TRBJ2-3, with TRBD2 matching 10 bases. The CDR3 runs to 14 residues. After removal of 6 bases from V and 1 base from J, the junction contained 1 base not matched to a gene. CDR1 MNHEY and CDR2 SVGEGT come from the germline V gene. CDR3 sequence: CASSGLAGTDTQYF. CDR3 nucleotides: TGTGCCAGCAGCGGACTAGCGGGCACAGATACGCAGTATTTT.

The chain combines TRBV29-1 with TRBJ1-1, with no clear D. This CDR3 has 11 amino acids. Germline CDR1 reads SQVTM; CDR2 reads ANQGSEA. This chain's CDR3 is CTNSRGTEAFF. The CDR3 DNA reads TGCACCAACTCCCGGGGCACTGAAGCTTTCTTT.

The rearrangement links TRBV28 to TRBJ2-1, with D possibly being TRBD2 (6 bases). The V end was cut by 3 bases, the J end by 8 bases, with 17 bases between. Germline CDR1 is MDHEN and CDR2 is SYDVKM. The CDR3 loop spans 15 amino acids. The CDR3 reads CASSLAREPPHEQFF. Here the CDR3 DNA reads TGTGCCAGCAGTTTGGCCCGGGAGCCGCCCCATGAGCAGTTCTTC.

The chain employs TRBV19 and TRBJ1-4; 8 nucleotides agree with TRBD1. Germline values: CDR1 LNHDA, CDR2 SQIVND (reference sequence). J gave up 0 bases and V 9 bases, and 27 bases lay outside the gene matches. CDR3 length: 22 residues. Here the CDR3 reads CARLSSGGYRDRILPTNEKLFF. CDR3 DNA: TGTGCCAGACTATCATCCGGCGGGTACCGGGACAGGATACTCCCAACTAATGAAAAACTGTTTTTT.

V gene TRBV5-4 combines with J gene TRBJ2-2; TRBD2 is a possible D gene (5 bases). Germline CDR1 SGHNT, CDR2 YYREEE (reference sequence). The CDR3 spans 16 residues. V was pared by 0 bases and J by 5 bases, with 14 bases between. Here the CDR3 DNA reads TGTGCCAGCAGCTTGGTAGGTTCGAGCGGAACCGGGGAGCTGTTTTTT. Protein: CASSLVGSSGTGELFF.

The chain combines TRBV7-3 with TRBJ1-1, with D perhaps TRBD1 (5 bases). Germline assignment: CDR1 SGHTA and CDR2 FQGTGA. There are 13 residues in the CDR3. V gave up 5 bases and J gave up 1 base, with 8 bases separating them. The CDR3 DNA reads TGTGCCAGCAGCGTAGACAGGAACACTGAAGCTTTCTTT. This sequence encodes CASSVDRNTEAFF. Combining the CDR3 with reference TRBV7-3 and TRBJ1-1 gives the whole variable domain GAGVSQTPSNKVTEKGKYVELRCDPISGHTALYWYRQSLGQGPEFLIYFQGTGAADDSGLPNDRFFAVRPEGSVSTLKIQRTERGDSAVYLCASSVDRNTEAFFGQGTRLTVV.

The chain links TRBV7-9 to TRBJ2-7; 8 bases map to TRBD1. Losses at the gene ends were 5 bases for V and 2 bases for J; bases not matched to a gene: 5. Germline assignment: CDR1 SEHNR and CDR2 FQNEAQ (reference sequence). This CDR3 spans 14 amino acids. The CDR3, as DNA: TGTGCCAGCAGCAAAGGACAGGGCCCCTACGAGCAGTACTTC. Amino acids: CASSKGQGPYEQYF.

This clone showed up just a few times. The chain has TRBV2 and TRBJ2-5, with D perhaps TRBD1 (6 bases). Trimming cost V 4 bases and J 13 bases, with 19 bases left between them. The V gene's germline CDR1 is SNHLY and CDR2 FYNNEI. The CDR3 runs 13 residues. The CDR3 region has the DNA TGTGCCAGCAGTGTGGCTCTTACAGGGATCACGTACTTC. Encoded protein: CASSVALTGITYF.

The chain links TRBV18 to TRBJ2-5; the match to TRBD1 covers 9 bases. V gave up 4 bases and J gave up 5 bases; unmatched junction bases: 5. Looked up from germline, CDR1 is KGHSH and CDR2 is LQKENI. CDR3 length: 14 amino acids. Here the CDR3 reads CASSQTGGEETQYF. The CDR3 DNA is TGTGCCAGCTCACAAACAGGGGGCGAGGAGACCCAGTACTTC.

The V call is TRBV10-3, the J call TRBJ2-7; 9 bases match TRBD1. J lost 2 bases, V lost 3 bases, and 5 bases had no gene match. The CDR3 runs to 15 residues. In germline, CDR1 is ENHRY, CDR2 SYGVKD. The CDR3 protein is CAISEQGAAPYEQYF. CDR3 sequence (DNA): TGTGCCATCAGTGAACAGGGGGCGGCACCCTACGAGCAGTACTTC.

The J gene is TRBJ1-6, the V gene TRBV25-1; 7 nucleotides line up with TRBD1. Trimming cost V 3 bases and J 9 bases; bases outside gene matches: 14. The germline gives CDR1 MGHDK, CDR2 SYGVNS. The CDR3 spans 17 residues. Here the CDR3 DNA reads TGTGCCAGCAGTGAGGTTGGGGACAGTCCTAGGTCTTCACCCCTCCACTTT. This encodes CASSEVGDSPRSSPLHF. The whole variable domain, remainder taken from reference TRBV25-1 and TRBJ1-6, is EADIYQTPRYLVIGTGKKITLECSQTMGHDKMYWYQQDPGMELHLIHYSYGVNSTEKGDLSSESTVSRIRTEHFPLTLESARPSHTSQYLCASSEVGDSPRSSPLHFGNGTRLTVT.

This clone occurred a few times. The chain combines TRBV10-1 with TRBJ2-7; D is undetermined. Trimming cost V 4 bases and J 0 bases, with 10 bases left between them. Germline CDR1 is WNHNN and CDR2 is SYGVQD (reference sequence). The CDR3 is 14 residues long. The CDR3 DNA follows: TGCGCCAGCAGTGTTTTACCGGGCTCCTACGAGCAGTACTTC. This codes for CASSVLPGSYEQYF.

The chain couples TRBV19 to TRBJ2-1; TRBD2 agrees at 9 bases. Germline V gene data show CDR1 as LNHDA and CDR2 as SQIVND (reference sequence). The CDR3 is 15 residues long. V trimming: 6 bases; J trimming: 5 bases; junction bases outside the gene matches: 8. The CDR3 bases are TGTGCCAGTAGCCTTCTTAGCGGGAGACACAATGAGCAGTTCTTC. Residues: CASSLLSGRHNEQFF.

The chain recombines TRBV29-1 with TRBJ2-5, with 11 bases aligning to TRBD1. The CDR3 is 13 amino acids. Trimming took 7 bases from V and 5 from J; bases not matched to a gene: 6. Looked up from germline, CDR1 is SQVTM and CDR2 is ANQGSEA. The CDR3, as DNA: TGCAGCGCGGGACAGGGGGTCGGGGAGACCCAGTACTTC. The encoded protein is CSAGQGVGETQYF.

This chain uses TRBV4-2 with TRBJ1-5; D uncertain. With 5 bases removed from V and 9 bases from J, the gap between germline ends came to 20 bases. This CDR3 contains 15 residues. The germline V gene has CDR1 LGHNA and CDR2 YNFKEQ. Here the CDR3 reads CASSSSNGPTRPQHF. CDR3 bases: TGTGCCAGCAGCTCTTCCAATGGGCCGACCCGGCCCCAGCATTTT.

The V and J genes are TRBV27 and TRBJ1-5; D might be TRBD1 (5 bases). Germline CDR1 is MNHEY and CDR2 is SMNVEV (reference sequence). V lost 5 bases and J lost 0, with 20 bases in between. CDR3 length equals 18 residues. CDR3 DNA sequence: TGTGCCAGCAGTCCCAATGGCAGGGATGGATGTAGCAATCAGCCCCAGCATTTT. This gives the protein CASSPNGRDGCSNQPQHF.